The 8 T cell receptor beta chains given below trace back to one sample, sequenced in a study of blood T cell repertoires in COVID-19. The assay was immunoSEQ multiplex PCR, and TCRdb's table has in-frame clones only and misses some. The sample yields approximately 75,000 clones, 75% to 90% seen once. The sequencing sample was made of peripheral blood. The receptors stem from a man older than 75 with COVID-19, enrolled during active disease.

V gene TRBV7-9 combines with J gene TRBJ1-4; perhaps TRBD1 as D (5 bases). This CDR3 has 15 residues. V dropped 2 bases and J dropped 8 bases, with 15 bases sitting between them. The germline V gene has CDR1 SEHNR and CDR2 FQNEAQ (reference sequence). The CDR3 nucleotides read TGTGCCAGCAGCTTACTGGGTGGGGCTTTCGAAAAACTGTTTTTT. Amino acids: CASSLLGGAFEKLFF. Combining the CDR3 with reference TRBV7-9 and TRBJ1-4 gives the whole variable domain DTGVSQNPRHKITKRGQNVTFRCDPISEHNRLYWYRQTLGQGPEFLTYFQNEAQLEKSRLLSDRFSAERPKGSFSTLEIQRTEQGDSAMYLCASSLLGGAFEKLFFGSGTQLSVL.

The chain's CDR3 is CASNPGGGRSYEQYF. The CDR3 nucleotides read TGTGCCAGCAACCCGGGGGGGGGCCGGTCCTACGAGCAGTACTTC. V and J are TRBV7-2 and TRBJ2-7; 8 positions match TRBD2. With 7 bases clipped from V and 1 base from J, the junction kept 9 bases outside the gene matches. The CDR3 runs 15 residues. Germline V lookup: CDR1 SGHTA, CDR2 FQGNSA. Complete variable domain (other parts from reference TRBV7-2 and TRBJ2-7): GAGVSQSPSNKVTEKGKDVELRCDPISGHTALYWYRQSLGQGLEFLIYFQGNSAPDKSGLPSDRFSAERTGGSVSTLTIQRTQQEDSAVYLCASNPGGGRSYEQYFGPGTRLTVT.

The chain joins TRBV9 to TRBJ1-6, with D possibly being TRBD1 (5 bases). The CDR3 contains 16 residues. CDR1 is SGDLS, CDR2 YYNGEE, per germline. Trimming stripped 4 bases from V and 3 bases from J, with 14 bases between. As DNA, the CDR3 is TGTGCCAGCAGCAAAGGAGACAGAGACTATAATTCACCCCTCCACTTT. Translating gives CASSKGDRDYNSPLHF.

The chain links TRBV27 to TRBJ2-2, with a weak D call TRBD2 (7 bases). Germline CDR1 MNHEY, CDR2 SMNVEV (reference sequence). Deletions cut 3 bases from V and 4 bases from J, with 15 bases between. The CDR3 spans 16 residues. The CDR3: CASSLRGGLVTGELFF. The CDR3 DNA is TGTGCCAGCAGTTTGAGGGGGGGCCTGGTCACCGGGGAGCTGTTTTTT.

For the CDR3, the DNA is TGTGCCAGCAGAACAGGCCTAAATGAAAAACTGTTTTTT. This gives the protein CASRTGLNEKLFF. This chain uses TRBV27 with TRBJ1-4, with TRBD1 as a possible D gene (5 bases). Trimming removed 6 bases at V and 5 bases at J, with 10 bases between. Germline values: CDR1 MNHEY, CDR2 SMNVEV (reference sequence). The CDR3 has 13 amino acids.

The J gene is TRBJ2-7, the V gene TRBV7-2, with 7 nucleotides matching TRBD1. The CDR3 covers 13 residues. Germline trimming cut 4 bases from V and 3 bases from J; bases unmatched to any gene: 3. The germline gives CDR1 SGHTA, CDR2 FQGNSA. CDR3 in DNA: TGTGCCAGCAGCTCAGGACAGGTCTACGAGCAGTACTTC. It translates to CASSSGQVYEQYF.

This rearrangement joins TRBV28 to TRBJ2-7; a possible D gene is TRBD1 (6 bases). The CDR3 is made up of 14 amino acids. The germline V and J ends were trimmed by 2 bases and 7 bases, with 15 bases remaining between them. Germline V gene data show CDR1 as MDHEN and CDR2 as SYDVKM. The CDR3 is CASSLPYRVQEQYF. The CDR3 DNA follows: TGTGCCAGCAGTTTACCTTACAGGGTTCAGGAGCAGTACTTC.

Here the CDR3 DNA reads TGTGCCAGCAGTGAGGCGGGGTACAATGAGCAGTTCTTC. Translated: CASSEAGYNEQFF. V usage is TRBV2 and J usage is TRBJ2-1; perhaps TRBD2 as D (6 bases). The CDR3 sequence is 13 residues long. The germline V gene has CDR1 SNHLY and CDR2 FYNNEI. V gave up 3 bases and J gave up 4 bases, with 7 bases separating them.